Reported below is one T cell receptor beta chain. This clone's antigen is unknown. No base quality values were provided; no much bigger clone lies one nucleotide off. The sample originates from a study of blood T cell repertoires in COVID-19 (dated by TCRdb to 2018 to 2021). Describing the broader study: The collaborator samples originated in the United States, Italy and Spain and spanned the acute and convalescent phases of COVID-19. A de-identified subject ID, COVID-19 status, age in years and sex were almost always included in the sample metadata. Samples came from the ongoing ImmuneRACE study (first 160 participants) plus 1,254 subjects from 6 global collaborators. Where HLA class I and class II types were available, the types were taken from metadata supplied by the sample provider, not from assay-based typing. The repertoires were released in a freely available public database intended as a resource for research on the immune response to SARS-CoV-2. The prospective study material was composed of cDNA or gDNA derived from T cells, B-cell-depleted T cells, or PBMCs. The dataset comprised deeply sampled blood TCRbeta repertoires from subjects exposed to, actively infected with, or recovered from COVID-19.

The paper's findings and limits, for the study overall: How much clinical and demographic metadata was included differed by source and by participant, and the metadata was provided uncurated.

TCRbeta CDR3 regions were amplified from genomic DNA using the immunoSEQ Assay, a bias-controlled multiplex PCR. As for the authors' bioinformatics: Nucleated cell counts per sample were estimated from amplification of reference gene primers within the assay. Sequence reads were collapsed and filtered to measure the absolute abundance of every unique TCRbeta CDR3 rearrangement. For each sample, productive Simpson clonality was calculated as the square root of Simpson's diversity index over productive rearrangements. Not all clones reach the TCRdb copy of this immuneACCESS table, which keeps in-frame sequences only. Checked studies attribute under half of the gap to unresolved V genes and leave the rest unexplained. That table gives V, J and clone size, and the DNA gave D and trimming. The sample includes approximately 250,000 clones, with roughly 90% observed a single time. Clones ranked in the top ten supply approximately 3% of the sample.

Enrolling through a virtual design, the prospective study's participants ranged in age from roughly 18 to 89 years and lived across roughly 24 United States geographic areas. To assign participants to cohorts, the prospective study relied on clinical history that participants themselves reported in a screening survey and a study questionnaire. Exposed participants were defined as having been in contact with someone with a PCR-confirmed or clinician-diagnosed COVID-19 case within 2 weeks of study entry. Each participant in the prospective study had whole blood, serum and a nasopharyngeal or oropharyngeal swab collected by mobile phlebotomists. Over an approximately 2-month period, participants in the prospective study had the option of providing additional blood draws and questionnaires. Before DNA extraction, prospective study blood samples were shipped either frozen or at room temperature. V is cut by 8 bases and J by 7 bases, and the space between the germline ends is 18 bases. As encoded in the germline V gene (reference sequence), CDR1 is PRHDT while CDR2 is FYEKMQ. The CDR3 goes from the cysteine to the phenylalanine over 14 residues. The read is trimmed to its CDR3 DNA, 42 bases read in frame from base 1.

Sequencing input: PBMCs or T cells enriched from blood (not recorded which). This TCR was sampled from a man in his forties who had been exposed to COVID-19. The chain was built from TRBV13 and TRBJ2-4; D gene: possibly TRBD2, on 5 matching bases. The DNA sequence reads TGTGCCAGCGGAGTAGGAGGTAGAATGAACATTCAGTACTTC. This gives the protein CASGVGGRMNIQYF.